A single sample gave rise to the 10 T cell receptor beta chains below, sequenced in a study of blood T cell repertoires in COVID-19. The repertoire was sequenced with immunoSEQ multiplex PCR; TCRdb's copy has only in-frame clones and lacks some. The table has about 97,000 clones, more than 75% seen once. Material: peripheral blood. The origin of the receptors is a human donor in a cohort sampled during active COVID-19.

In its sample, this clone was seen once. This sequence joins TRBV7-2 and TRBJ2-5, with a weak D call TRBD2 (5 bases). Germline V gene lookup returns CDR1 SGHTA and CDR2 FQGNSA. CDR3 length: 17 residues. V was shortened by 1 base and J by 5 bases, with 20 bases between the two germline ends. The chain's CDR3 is CASSLVDFREFSETQYF. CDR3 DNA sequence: TGTGCCAGCAGCTTAGTCGATTTTCGGGAATTCAGCGAGACCCAGTACTTC.

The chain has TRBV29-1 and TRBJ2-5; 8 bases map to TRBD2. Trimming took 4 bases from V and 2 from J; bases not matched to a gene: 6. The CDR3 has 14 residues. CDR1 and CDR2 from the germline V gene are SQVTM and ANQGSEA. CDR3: CSVGLAGGQETQYF. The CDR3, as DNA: TGCAGCGTTGGGCTAGCGGGCGGACAAGAGACCCAGTACTTC.

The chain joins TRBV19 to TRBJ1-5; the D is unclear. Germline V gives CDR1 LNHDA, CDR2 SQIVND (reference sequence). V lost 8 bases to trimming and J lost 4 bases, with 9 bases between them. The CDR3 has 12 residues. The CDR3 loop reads CASRRGNQPQHF. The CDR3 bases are TGTGCCAGTCGGCGGGGAAATCAGCCCCAGCATTTT.

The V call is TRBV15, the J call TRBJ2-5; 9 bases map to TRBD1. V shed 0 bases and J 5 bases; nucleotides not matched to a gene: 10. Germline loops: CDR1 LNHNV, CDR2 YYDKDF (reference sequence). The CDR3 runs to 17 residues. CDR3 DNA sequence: TGTGCCACCAGCAGAGATTTGGCCGGGACAGGGATGGAGACCCAGTACTTC. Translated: CATSRDLAGTGMETQYF. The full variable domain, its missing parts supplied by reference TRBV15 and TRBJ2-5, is DAMVIQNPRYQVTQFGKPVTLSCSQTLNHNVMYWYQQKSSQAPKLLFHYYDKDFNNEADTPDNFQSRRPNTSFCFLDIRSPGLGDTAMYLCATSRDLAGTGMETQYFGPGTRLLVL.

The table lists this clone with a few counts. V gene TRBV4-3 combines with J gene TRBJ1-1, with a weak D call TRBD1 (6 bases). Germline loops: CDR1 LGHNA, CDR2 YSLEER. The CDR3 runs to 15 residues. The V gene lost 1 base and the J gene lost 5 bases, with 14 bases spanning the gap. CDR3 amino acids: CASSQVQGRGTEAFF. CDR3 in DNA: TGCGCCAGCAGCCAAGTACAGGGAAGGGGTACTGAAGCTTTCTTT.

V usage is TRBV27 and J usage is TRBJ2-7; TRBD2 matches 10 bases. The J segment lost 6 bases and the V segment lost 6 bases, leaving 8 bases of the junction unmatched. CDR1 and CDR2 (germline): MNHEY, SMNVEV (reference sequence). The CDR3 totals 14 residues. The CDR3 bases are TGTGCCAGCAGGGGATTTGGACTAGCGGTCGAGCAGTACTTC. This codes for CASRGFGLAVEQYF.

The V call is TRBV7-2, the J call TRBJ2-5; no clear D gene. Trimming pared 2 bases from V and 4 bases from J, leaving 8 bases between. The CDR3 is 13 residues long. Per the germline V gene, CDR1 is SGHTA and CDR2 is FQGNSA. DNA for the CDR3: TGTGCCAGCAGCTTATCTCGGAGAGAGACCCAGTACTTC. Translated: CASSLSRRETQYF.

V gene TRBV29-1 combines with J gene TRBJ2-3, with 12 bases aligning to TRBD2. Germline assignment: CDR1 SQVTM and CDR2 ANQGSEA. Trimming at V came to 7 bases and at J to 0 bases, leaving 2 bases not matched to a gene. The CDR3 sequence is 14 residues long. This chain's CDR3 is CSGGTSGSTDTQYF. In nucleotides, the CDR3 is TGCAGCGGGGGGACTAGCGGGAGCACAGATACGCAGTATTTT.

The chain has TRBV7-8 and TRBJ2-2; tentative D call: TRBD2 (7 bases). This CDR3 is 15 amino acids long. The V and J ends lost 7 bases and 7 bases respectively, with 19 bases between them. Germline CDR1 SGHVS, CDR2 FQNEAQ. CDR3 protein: CASTRGRAVIGELFF. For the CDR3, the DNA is TGTGCCAGCACGAGGGGGAGGGCCGTGATCGGGGAGCTGTTTTTT.

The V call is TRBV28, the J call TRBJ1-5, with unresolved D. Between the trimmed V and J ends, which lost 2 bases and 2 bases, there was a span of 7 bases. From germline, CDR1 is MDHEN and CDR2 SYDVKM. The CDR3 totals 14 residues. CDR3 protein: CASSLVQGNQPQHF. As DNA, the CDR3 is TGTGCCAGCAGTTTAGTTCAGGGCAATCAGCCCCAGCATTTT.